This note documents a single TCR beta chain sequence. Its antigen is still unknown. No base-level quality is on record; no much larger clone is a single base apart. The sample belongs to a study of cytomegalovirus exposure and HLA in healthy donors (dated by TCRdb to 2015 to 2018). For the study in its entirety: An earlier analysis of approximately 600 of the donors reported approximately 300 Gb of sequence data and 117 million unique TCR beta sequences from 150 million to 200 million T cells. Rather than using new phenotypic data, the later analysis identified candidate immune exposures from TCR beta sequences and from how often those sequences occurred across donors. The study used immunosequencing to profile the T cell repertoires of under 700 subjects and linked those repertoires to cytomegalovirus serostatus. Four or five DR-DQ haplotypes were handled as single units for association and clustering, since linkage in the cohort was strong. Donor age, sex, ethnicity and CMV serostatus were compiled alongside the repertoire data. To study patterns of TCR occurrence, a later analysis re-analyzed previously published TCR beta repertoires from just over 650 donors and added high-resolution HLA genotyping. Of the roughly 400 genotyped donors, 65% to 90% fell in the genetic ancestry cluster associated with self-reported Caucasian donors. The number of typed donors differed by locus: roughly 620-640 for A, B, C, DRB1 and DQB1; 500 to 550 for DQA1; some 610 for DPA1; and about 450 for DPB1. The study was designed to test whether signatures of past pathogen exposure could be identified by cataloging public T cell receptors. A separate validation cohort of roughly 120 different subjects was used in addition to the roughly 670-subject first cohort. To predict cytomegalovirus infection status, the study combined high-throughput TCR immunosequencing, statistical association of individual TCRs with disease status, and machine learning. Class I and class II HLA loci were covered by the typing at four-digit resolution. An earlier analysis of roughly 580 of the donors used high-throughput TCR beta sequencing to judge whether each TCR beta V gene segment behaved as functional or pseudogenic. On average, 235,054 unique TCR beta nucleotide sequences were sequenced per donor among more than 350 genotyped donors of the cohort, with roughly 20% of those sequences being non-productive. Approximately 310 gigabases of sequencing data and around 87 million unique TCR sequences were included in an early release covering roughly 600 HLA-typed donors. Genome-wide SNP genotypes for about three fifths of the roughly 700 donors were used in a later genetic analysis, which treated that subset as a discovery cohort. Every repertoire in the discovery cohort had been generated on one and the same sequencing platform. Points the paper makes about the study in general: In a later analysis, several top co-occurrence clusters were reported to appear linked to parvovirus B19, influenza, CMV and Epstein-Barr virus. While some public TCRs were present in many individuals, most TCR sequences turned up only very rarely across donors. The only immune exposure information available for the cohort was CMV serostatus. HLA typing was unavailable for some donors at each locus, so association tests used only the typed subset. In an earlier analysis of approximately 590 of the donors, most TCR beta V segments were observed in productive rearrangements about 87% or about 30% of the time, broadly matching IMGT annotations. In vitro tests confirmed that a few of the cytomegalovirus-associated TCR beta chains recognize cytomegalovirus antigens. The sequencing pipeline was judged likely to have produced a cluster of highly shared sequence variants as a technical artifact. Presence/absence analyses assumed roughly uniform sequencing depth across donors, an assumption that may not hold. In the study, approximately 150 TCR beta chains were listed as associated with cytomegalovirus. This cohort had only TCR beta chains sequenced, and the lack of alpha or paired-chain data limited which features could be detected. A later genetic analysis reported fewer N-insertions in productive TCRs among donors in an Asian-associated ancestry cluster than the roughly 670-donor mean. The classifier was reported to diagnose cytomegalovirus status with high specificity and sensitivity in both the original cohort and the validation cohort. At a false discovery rate of 0.05, a later analysis linked some 17,000 TCR beta sequences to specific HLA alleles. The authors suggested that the approach could potentially be generalized to other disease states and immunological phenotypes. V-gene and J-gene trimming of TCR beta chains was associated with a missense DCLRE1C variant in a later genetic analysis, and the association was replicated in an independent cohort. In a later analysis, TCR association rates were found to vary across HLA loci, with the most associated TCRs seen for DRB1 alleles and the fewest for HLA-C alleles. Because counts were too low, roughly 16 rarely observed V segments, including chromosome 9 orphons, were left out of the earlier analysis of a few hundred of the donors. A further reported finding was that TCR beta sequences accurately predicted the HLA-A and HLA-B alleles for most subjects in the first cohort. Linkage disequilibrium might explain the correlated functional status among segregating V segments, but an unknown experimental factor could not be excluded. A later analysis found that HLA-associated TCR beta chains were more clonally expanded and had lower generation probabilities than equally common non-associated chains. Most CMV-associated TCR beta chains appeared to be HLA-restricted in a later analysis, and the HLA associations seemed to be driven largely by CMV exposure. Assigning TCR associations to individual alleles was difficult when HLA alleles, especially DR and DQ, strongly co-occurred. Some IMGT-functional V segments, including TRBV6-2 and TRBV6-3, could not be told apart with the 87-base-pair reads, so those segments were excluded.

The germline V gene (reference sequence) specifies GTSNPN as CDR1 and SVGIG as CDR2. CDR3 length: 13 amino acids, cysteine to phenylalanine. The only DNA kept is the CDR3, 39 bases in frame from the first base. V loses 0 bases, J loses 2 bases, and the germline ends lie 7 bases apart. Library preparation employed the immunoSEQ multiplex PCR assay. The multiplex PCR relied on a mix of 60 forward primers for TCR Vbeta segments and 13 reverse primers for TCR Jbeta segments. The CDR3 region of rearranged TCR beta genes was amplified from genomic DNA by a multiplex PCR assay. The amplified TCR beta libraries were sequenced on the Illumina HiSeq System as 87-base-pair reads. As for the original processing: In a later analysis, about 80 million unique TCR beta chains were counted across the roughly 610 repertoires, and around 10 million of these chains were shared by at least two donors. Raw reads were error-corrected and collapsed into unique sequences with a nearest-neighbor algorithm that merged closely related sequences to remove PCR and sequencing errors. To assign V, D and J gene segments, CDR3 sequences were aligned to IMGT reference sequences. For a sequence to be retained, a match of at least six nucleotides to both a V gene segment and a J gene segment was required. A rearrangement counted as productive if the CDR3 had no stop codons and remained in frame with V and J, and every other rearrangement counted as non-productive. CDR3 was defined by IMGT convention, running from the second conserved V-encoded cysteine to the conserved J-encoded phenylalanine. The earlier analysis of some 540 of the donors excluded any sequence lacking an unambiguous match to a single V gene segment. An earlier analysis of 450 to 650 of the donors called V segments functional above 56.7% productive rearrangements and segregating when the between-donor standard deviation exceeded 5%. A statistical classification framework was developed to diagnose cytomegalovirus status using the catalog of TCR beta chain sequences. In a later analysis, TCR nucleotide sequences were compared against IMGT/GENE-DB human TR gene sequences so that V and J genes could be assigned. The TCRdist pipeline was used in a later analysis to assign CDR3 sequences and most-parsimonious VDJ recombination scenarios. In a later analysis, each TCR beta chain was defined by its CDR3 amino acid sequence together with its V-gene family, and reads without a unique V-gene family were excluded. As a way to deal with suspected cross-contamination and a sequencing artifact, a later analysis dropped more than 500 nucleotide sequences that were highly shared and had low generation probability. For each public chain, a later analysis derived a clonal expansion index from normalized ranks of inferred template counts within each repertoire. In a later analysis, generation probabilities were computed with a VDJ recombination model fitted to out-of-frame rearrangements, and the resulting probabilities were checked against IGoR. In a later analysis, TCR-TCR, TCR-HLA and TCR-CMV co-occurrence was scored with hypergeometric tests, and a repertoire-size bias correction was applied to TCR pairs. False discovery rates were estimated in a later analysis by permuting HLA or CMV assignments 20 times. A later analysis grouped co-occurring TCRs with DBSCAN, adding TCRdist sequence similarity when clustering within HLA-allele-positive subsets. For co-occurrence clustering, repertoires with fewer than 30,000 or more than 120,000 public chains were excluded, along with several repertoires with anomalous nucleotide sharing. This is the immuneACCESS table as TCRdb keeps it, with only in-frame sequences that have V and J called. A part of the clones is gone; compared with another copy, unresolved V genes explain less than half, and the rest is unexplained. V and J calls and clone size come straight from that table; D and trimming were deduced from the DNA. Recorded for this sample are around 250,000 clones; about 80% of them occurred a single time. Jointly, the top ten make up almost 8% of the sample.

The cohort consisted of 666 healthy bone marrow donors. At the time of sampling, every cohort member was nominally healthy, though immune exposures that went unrecorded were likely present. The donor tested CMV seropositive and was one of the 289 seropositive cohort members. Every donor gave a peripheral blood sample, and the peripheral blood mononuclear cells from that sample were used for TCR beta sequencing. The Qiagen DNeasy Blood Extraction Kit was used to extract genomic DNA from the blood cell samples. The rearranged segments are TRBV30 and TRBJ2-5; no confident D gene assignment can be made. The sequence was collected from a woman aged 55-69 years in good health and CMV-seropositive. The material sequenced was PBMCs. The DNA sequence reads TGTGCCTGGAGTGTACAGACGCAAGAGACCCAGTACTTC. This encodes CAWSVQTQETQYF. With all but the CDR3 taken from the reference TRBV30 and TRBJ2-5 genes, the full variable domain is: SQTIHQWPATLVQPVGSPLSLECTVEGTSNPNLYWYRQAAGRGLQLLFYSVGIGQISSEVPQNLSASRPQDRQFILSSKKLLLSDSGFYLCAWSVQTQETQYFGPGTRLLVL.